One sample yielded the 10 T cell receptor beta chains listed below, sequenced in a study of blood T cell repertoires in COVID-19. The method was immunoSEQ multiplex PCR; TCRdb's version includes in-frame clones alone and lacks a portion of them. This table holds roughly 200,000 clones, 70% to 90% found once. The source material was peripheral blood. These receptors originate from a man aged 55 to 69 with acute or convalescent COVID-19.

The rearrangement uses TRBV14 and TRBJ2-3; 8 bases map to TRBD2. The CDR3 extends over 15 amino acids. The ends lost 1 base at V and 8 bases at J; junction bases unmatched: 8. CDR1 and CDR2 from the germline V gene are SGHDN and FVKESK. CDR3 residues: CASSQGLGLAATQYF. The CDR3 nucleotides are TGTGCCAGCAGCCAAGGCCTCGGACTAGCCGCTACGCAGTATTTT.

This clone was seen a handful of times. The chain carries TRBV10-3 and TRBJ2-1, with a weak D call TRBD2 (6 bases). V lost 3 bases and J lost 9, with 27 bases in between. Germline CDR1 reads ENHRY; CDR2 reads SYGVKD. The CDR3 extends over 18 amino acids. In nucleotides, the CDR3 is TGTGCCATCAGTGAATATCCCCCCCACGGGGGTGGTGGTTGTGAGCAGTTCTTC. This sequence encodes CAISEYPPHGGGGCEQFF.

The chain combines TRBV28 with TRBJ2-2, with 7 bases fitting TRBD2. V gave up 2 bases and J gave up 3 bases; unmatched junction bases: 6. CDR3 length: 16 residues. Germline V gene sequence: CDR1 MDHEN, CDR2 SYDVKM. In DNA form, the CDR3 reads TGTGCCAGCAGTTTACGGCTAGCGGACGACACCGGGGAGCTGTTTTTT. Translation: CASSLRLADDTGELFF.

The chain employs TRBV6-6 and TRBJ1-1; 7 bases match TRBD1. V was pared by 9 bases and J by 5 bases, with 15 bases of the junction left unmatched. The CDR3 is made up of 15 amino acids. Germline loops: CDR1 MNHNY, CDR2 SVGAGI (reference sequence). CDR3 coding DNA: TGTGCCAGAGCTAGAGATGGAGGGGGCTTTACTGAAGCTTTCTTT. Protein: CARARDGGGFTEAFF.

The chain uses TRBV27 and TRBJ2-3, with 8 bases matching TRBD1. This CDR3 spans 17 amino acids. CDR1 and CDR2 (germline): MNHEY, SMNVEV (reference sequence). The V and J ends lost 4 bases and 3 bases, in that order; junction bases with no gene match: 12. The CDR3 sequence is CASSSKEGQAGTDTQYF. The CDR3 nucleotides are TGTGCCAGCAGTTCTAAAGAGGGACAGGCGGGAACAGATACGCAGTATTTT.

This clone appeared once. The rearrangement links TRBV6-5 to TRBJ1-4, with D uncertain. The CDR3 has 11 residues. Between the trimmed V and J ends, which lost 7 bases and 7 bases, there was a span of 7 bases. The germline V gene has CDR1 MNHEY and CDR2 SVGAGI. The CDR3, as DNA: TGTGCCAGCACCAGTGGTGAAAAACTGTTTTTT. Translating gives CASTSGEKLFF.

The chain joins TRBV4-2 to TRBJ2-1; the D is unclear. V lost 0 bases and J 7 bases, leaving 16 bases between the germline ends. The CDR3 has 16 amino acids. CDR1 and CDR2 (germline): LGHNA, YNFKEQ. CDR3 nucleotide sequence: TGTGCCAGCAGCCAAGATGAGGAGCGCCTCCTTAATGAGCAGTTCTTC. It codes for CASSQDEERLLNEQFF.

J is TRBJ1-5 and V is TRBV27; 9 nucleotides line up with TRBD1. The V gene's germline CDR1 is MNHEY and CDR2 SMNVEV (reference sequence). The V segment lost 6 bases and the J segment 0 bases; nucleotides outside the gene matches: 9. The CDR3 is made up of 17 amino acids. CDR3 protein: CASRRDRAGYSNQPQHF. CDR3 bases: TGTGCCAGCAGGCGGGACAGGGCAGGGTATAGCAATCAGCCCCAGCATTTT.

Here the CDR3 DNA reads TGTGCCAGCAGGGCTAGCGGAGCCTACGAGCAGTACTTC. It specifies CASRASGAYEQYF. The chain employs TRBV7-2 and TRBJ2-7; 7 nucleotides align to TRBD2. Germline values: CDR1 SGHTA, CDR2 FQGNSA. Trimming removed 6 bases from V and 2 bases from J; junction bases left unmatched: 4. The CDR3 totals 13 residues.

This clone showed up just a few times. The chain recombines TRBV2 with TRBJ1-2; 9 bases are shared with TRBD1. The CDR3 sequence is 12 residues long. V shed 5 bases, J shed 6 bases, and the junction held 1 base outside the gene matches. Germline V lookup: CDR1 SNHLY, CDR2 FYNNEI. CDR3 nucleotide sequence: TGTGCCAGCAGTAGGACAGGGGATGGCTACACCTTC. It yields the protein CASSRTGDGYTF.